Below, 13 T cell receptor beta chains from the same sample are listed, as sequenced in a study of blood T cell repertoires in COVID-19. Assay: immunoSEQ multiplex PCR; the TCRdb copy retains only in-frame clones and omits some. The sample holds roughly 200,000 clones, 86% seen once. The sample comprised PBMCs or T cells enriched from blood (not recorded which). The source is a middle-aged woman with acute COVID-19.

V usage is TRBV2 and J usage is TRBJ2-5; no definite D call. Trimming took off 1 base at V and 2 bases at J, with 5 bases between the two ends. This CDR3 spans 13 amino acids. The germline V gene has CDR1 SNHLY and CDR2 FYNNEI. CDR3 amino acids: CASSEGRQETQYF. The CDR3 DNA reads TGTGCCAGCAGTGAAGGCAGACAAGAGACCCAGTACTTC.

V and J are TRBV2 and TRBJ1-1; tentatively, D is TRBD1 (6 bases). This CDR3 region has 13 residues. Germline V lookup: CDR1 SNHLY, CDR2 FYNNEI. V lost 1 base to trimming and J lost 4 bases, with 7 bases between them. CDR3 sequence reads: CASSEGRGTEAFF. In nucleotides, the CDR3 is TGTGCCAGCAGTGAAGGCAGGGGCACTGAAGCTTTCTTT.

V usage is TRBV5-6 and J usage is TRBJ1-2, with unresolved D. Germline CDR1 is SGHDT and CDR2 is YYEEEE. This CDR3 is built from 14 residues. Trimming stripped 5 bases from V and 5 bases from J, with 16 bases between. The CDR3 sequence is CASSYMGSGYGYTF. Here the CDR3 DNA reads TGTGCCAGCAGTTATATGGGCTCGGGGTATGGCTACACCTTC.

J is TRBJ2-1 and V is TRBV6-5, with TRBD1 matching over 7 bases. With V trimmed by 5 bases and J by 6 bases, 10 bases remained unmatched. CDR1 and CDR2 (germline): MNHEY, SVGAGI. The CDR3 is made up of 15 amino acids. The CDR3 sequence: CASSIDRVSLNEQFF. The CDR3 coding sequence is TGTGCCAGCAGTATCGACAGGGTATCCCTCAATGAGCAGTTCTTC.

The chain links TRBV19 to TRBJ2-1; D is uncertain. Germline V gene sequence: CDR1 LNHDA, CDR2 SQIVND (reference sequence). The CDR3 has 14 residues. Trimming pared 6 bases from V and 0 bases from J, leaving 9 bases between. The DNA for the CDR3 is TGTGCCAGTAGCATTTACAGCTCCTACAATGAGCAGTTCTTC. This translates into CASSIYSSYNEQFF.

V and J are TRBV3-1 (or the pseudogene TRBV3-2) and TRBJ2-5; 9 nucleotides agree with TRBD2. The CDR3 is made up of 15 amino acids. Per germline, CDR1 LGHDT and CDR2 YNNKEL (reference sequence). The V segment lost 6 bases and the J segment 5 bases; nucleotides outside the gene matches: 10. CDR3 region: CASSPSGTSRETQYF. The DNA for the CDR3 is TGTGCCAGCAGTCCCTCCGGGACTAGCCGGGAGACCCAGTACTTC.

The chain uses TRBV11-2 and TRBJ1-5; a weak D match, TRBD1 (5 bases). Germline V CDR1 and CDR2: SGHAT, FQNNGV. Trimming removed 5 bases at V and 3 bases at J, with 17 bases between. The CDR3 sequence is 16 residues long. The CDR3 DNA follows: TGTGCCAGCAGCATCGGCGGGGCCAACCTCAATCAGCCCCAGCATTTT. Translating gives CASSIGGANLNQPQHF.

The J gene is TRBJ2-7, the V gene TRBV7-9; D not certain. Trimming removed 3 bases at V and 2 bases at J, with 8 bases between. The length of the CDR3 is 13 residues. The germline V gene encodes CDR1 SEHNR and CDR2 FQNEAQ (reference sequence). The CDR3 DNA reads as TGTGCCAGCAGCTTCGCACATACCTACGAGCAGTACTTC. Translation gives CASSFAHTYEQYF.

The CDR3 loop is CASSPQLSRNQPQHF. DNA for the CDR3: TGTGCCAGCAGTCCCCAACTTTCCAGGAATCAGCCCCAGCATTTT. The chain joins TRBV27 to TRBJ1-5, with D uncertain. Germline loops: CDR1 MNHEY, CDR2 SMNVEV (reference sequence). Trimming removed 5 bases at V and 4 bases at J, with 15 bases between. The CDR3 is made up of 15 amino acids.

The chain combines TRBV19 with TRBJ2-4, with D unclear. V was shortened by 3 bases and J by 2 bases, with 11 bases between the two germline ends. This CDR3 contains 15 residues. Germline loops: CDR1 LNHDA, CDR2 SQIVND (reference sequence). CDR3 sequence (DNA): TGTGCCAGTAGTATCGGCGACACCTCCAAAAACATTCAGTACTTC. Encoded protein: CASSIGDTSKNIQYF.

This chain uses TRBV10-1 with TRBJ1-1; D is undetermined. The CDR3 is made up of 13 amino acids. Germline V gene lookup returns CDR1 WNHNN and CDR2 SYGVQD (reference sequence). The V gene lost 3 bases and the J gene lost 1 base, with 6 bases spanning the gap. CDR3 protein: CASSDSGNTEAFF. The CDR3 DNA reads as TGCGCCAGCAGTGATTCAGGGAACACTGAAGCTTTCTTT.

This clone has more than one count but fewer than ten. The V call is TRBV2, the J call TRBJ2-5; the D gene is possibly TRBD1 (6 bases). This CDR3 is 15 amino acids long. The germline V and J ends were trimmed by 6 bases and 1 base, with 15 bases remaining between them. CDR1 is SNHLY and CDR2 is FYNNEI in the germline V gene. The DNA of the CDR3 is TGTGCCAGCAGCCGCTACACAGGGATCCAAGAGACCCAGTACTTC. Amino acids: CASSRYTGIQETQYF.

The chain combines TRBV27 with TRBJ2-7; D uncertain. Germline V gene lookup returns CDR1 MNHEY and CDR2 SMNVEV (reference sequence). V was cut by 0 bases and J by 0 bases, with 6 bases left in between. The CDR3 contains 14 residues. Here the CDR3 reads CASSLSRSSYEQYF. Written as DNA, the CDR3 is TGTGCCAGCAGTTTATCACGGAGCTCCTACGAGCAGTACTTC.